The rows below give T cell receptor beta chains drawn from one sample of a study of blood T cell repertoires in COVID-19. Profiling relied on immunoSEQ multiplex PCR, and the TCRdb table lists in-frame clones only, not all of them. The data show about 320,000 clones, about 85% seen once. Sequenced: PBMCs or T cells enriched from blood (not recorded which). These receptors were collected from a young woman who had been exposed to COVID-19. Each CDR3 is given with its conserved first and last residue. Fields, in order: CDR3 protein, CDR3 DNA, clone size, J gene, D gene, V gene. D genes are given only for firm matches. Size values are once, few and many counts, or a class for expanded clones, and some rows have none.

CDR3: CASSSGVGTTNEKLFF; DNA: TGTGCCAGCAGCTCCGGGGTTGGGACAACTAATGAAAAACTGTTTTTT; size: few; J: TRBJ1-4; D: .; V: TRBV7-9
CDR3: CAISEDRGSGTEAFF; DNA: TGTGCCATCAGTGAGGACAGGGGGTCCGGCACTGAAGCTTTCTTT; size: .; J: TRBJ1-1; D: TRBD1; V: TRBV10-3
CDR3: CASSYSPGGNQPQHF; DNA: TGTGCCAGCAGCTATAGCCCAGGGGGCAATCAGCCCCAGCATTTT; size: once; J: TRBJ1-5; D: .; V: TRBV7-2
CDR3: CASSEVITGRAGTEAFF; DNA: TGTGCCAGCAGTGAAGTTATAACAGGGAGGGCAGGCACTGAAGCTTTCTTT; size: .; J: TRBJ1-1; D: .; V: TRBV2
CDR3: CASSPLGSGSGDTQYF; DNA: TGTGCCAGCAGCCCCTTGGGTAGCGGGAGTGGAGATACGCAGTATTTT; size: .; J: TRBJ2-3; D: TRBD2; V: TRBV3-1/TRBV3-2
CDR3: CASSLRGSAQYNSPLHF; DNA: TGTGCCAGCAGTTTACGTGGGTCAGCACAGTATAATTCACCCCTCCACTTT; size: .; J: TRBJ1-6; D: .; V: TRBV28
CDR3: CASSLGRAGETQYF; DNA: TGTGCCAGCAGCTTAGGGAGGGCCGGGGAGACCCAGTACTTC; size: .; J: TRBJ2-5; D: .; V: TRBV11-1
CDR3: CASSVTPSSRQGIYEQYF; DNA: TGTGCCAGCAGCGTAACCCCTTCTTCGAGACAGGGGATTTACGAGCAGTACTTC; size: .; J: TRBJ2-7; D: TRBD1; V: TRBV9
CDR3: CASSLEGGGNYGYTF; DNA: TGTGCCAGCAGCTTAGAGGGAGGAGGTAACTATGGCTACACCTTC; size: once; J: TRBJ1-2; D: .; V: TRBV13
CDR3: CAWRGEGAGSEAFF; DNA: TGTGCCTGGAGGGGAGAGGGGGCCGGGTCTGAAGCTTTCTTT; size: .; J: TRBJ1-1; D: TRBD1; V: TRBV30
CDR3: CASSPTQVSSGNTIYF; DNA: TGTGCCAGCTCACCTACGCAGGTTAGCTCTGGAAACACCATATATTTT; size: .; J: TRBJ1-3; D: .; V: TRBV18
CDR3: CASSRTVSNQPQHF; DNA: TGTGCCAGCTCCCGTACTGTTAGCAATCAGCCCCAGCATTTT; size: .; J: TRBJ1-5; D: .; V: TRBV9
CDR3: CASSQESDSPLHF; DNA: TGCGCCAGCAGCCAAGAGTCGGATTCACCCCTCCACTTT; size: few; J: TRBJ1-6; D: .; V: TRBV4-3
CDR3: CASSFTGAYEQYF; DNA: TGCGCCAGCAGCTTTACAGGGGCCTACGAGCAGTACTTC; size: once; J: TRBJ2-7; D: TRBD1; V: TRBV5-1
CDR3: CAISENRGADTQYF; DNA: TGTGCCATCAGTGAGAACAGGGGGGCAGATACGCAGTATTTT; size: .; J: TRBJ2-3; D: TRBD1; V: TRBV10-3
CDR3: CASSVYGSSYNEQFF; DNA: TGTGCCAGCAGTGTGTACGGGAGCTCCTACAATGAGCAGTTCTTC; size: .; J: TRBJ2-1; D: .; V: TRBV25-1
CDR3: CASPGMGAANYGYTF; DNA: TGTGCCAGCCCAGGTATGGGGGCTGCTAACTATGGCTACACCTTC; size: .; J: TRBJ1-2; D: .; V: TRBV6-5
CDR3: CASSSFRADRDFPYEQYF; DNA: TGTGCCAGCAGCTCCTTTAGGGCCGATAGGGACTTTCCCTACGAGCAGTACTTC; size: .; J: TRBJ2-7; D: .; V: TRBV11-2
CDR3: CASSPTGDTEAFF; DNA: TGTGCCAGCAGTCCAACAGGGGACACTGAAGCTTTCTTT; size: .; J: TRBJ1-1; D: TRBD1; V: TRBV7-3
CDR3: CASSPSGGEDTQYF; DNA: TGCGCCAGCAGCCCTAGCGGGGGGGAAGATACGCAGTATTTT; size: .; J: TRBJ2-3; D: TRBD2; V: TRBV5-1
CDR3: CASSPGDTEAFF; DNA: TGTGCCAGCAGCCCAGGGGACACTGAAGCTTTCTTT; size: .; J: TRBJ1-1; D: .; V: TRBV5-6
CDR3: CASSLTGSNSPLHF; DNA: TGTGCCAGCAGCTTGACAGGGTCCAATTCACCCCTCCACTTT; size: .; J: TRBJ1-6; D: TRBD1; V: TRBV28
CDR3: CASSLYDGAGNTIYF; DNA: TGTGCCAGCAGCCTTTACGACGGGGCTGGAAACACCATATATTTT; size: .; J: TRBJ1-3; D: .; V: TRBV28
CDR3: CASSPGRQPHYGYTF; DNA: TGTGCCAGCAGCCCAGGTAGACAGCCACACTATGGCTACACCTTC; size: .; J: TRBJ1-2; D: .; V: TRBV3-1/TRBV3-2
CDR3: CASSHTGEIDEKLFF; DNA: TGTGCCAGCAGCCATACAGGGGAAATTGATGAAAAACTGTTTTTT; size: .; J: TRBJ1-4; D: TRBD1; V: TRBV7-3
CDR3: CSAGLEDIQYF; DNA: TGCAGTGCTGGACTTGAGGACATTCAGTACTTC; size: .; J: TRBJ2-4; D: .; V: TRBV20-1
CDR3: CASSYSPGGNTEAFF; DNA: TGTGCCAGCAGTTACTCCCCAGGGGGGAACACTGAAGCTTTCTTT; size: .; J: TRBJ1-1; D: TRBD1; V: TRBV6-5
CDR3: CAISERQGASGTEAFF; DNA: TGTGCCATCAGTGAACGACAGGGGGCTAGCGGCACTGAAGCTTTCTTT; size: .; J: TRBJ1-1; D: TRBD1; V: TRBV10-3
CDR3: CASSQRVQETQYF; DNA: TGTGCCAGCAGCCAACGGGTGCAAGAGACCCAGTACTTC; size: .; J: TRBJ2-5; D: .; V: TRBV7-2
CDR3: CASSSDGGALGSAYGYTF; DNA: TGCGCCAGCAGCTCCGACGGGGGGGCGCTTGGGTCCGCCTATGGCTACACCTTC; size: few; J: TRBJ1-2; D: .; V: TRBV5-1
CDR3: CASSSLRFPYEQYF; DNA: TGTGCCAGCAGCTCCCTCCGTTTTCCCTACGAGCAGTACTTC; size: .; J: TRBJ2-7; D: .; V: TRBV5-6
CDR3: CASSFLGARDEQYF; DNA: TGTGCCAGTTCGTTCTTGGGGGCTCGGGACGAGCAGTACTTC; size: .; J: TRBJ2-7; D: .; V: TRBV19
CDR3: CASSYSALTGVGYDTGELFF; DNA: TGTGCCAGCAGTTACTCGGCCCTTACAGGGGTGGGCTACGACACCGGGGAGCTGTTTTTT; size: .; J: TRBJ2-2; D: TRBD1; V: TRBV6-2/TRBV6-3
CDR3: CASSLPGAGGNTIYF; DNA: TGTGCCAGCAGCTTACCAGGGGCTGGTGGAAACACCATATATTTT; size: .; J: TRBJ1-3; D: .; V: TRBV7-3
CDR3: CASSSQGATYNEQFF; DNA: TGCGCCAGCAGTTCACAGGGGGCGACGTACAATGAGCAGTTCTTC; size: .; J: TRBJ2-1; D: TRBD1; V: TRBV5-1
CDR3: CASSGLTSVGDTQYF; DNA: TGTGCCAGCAGTGGTTTGACTAGCGTCGGAGATACGCAGTATTTT; size: once; J: TRBJ2-3; D: TRBD2; V: TRBV2
CDR3: CASSFSGGNEKLFF; DNA: TGTGCCAGCAGTTTCTCGGGGGGCAATGAAAAACTGTTTTTT; size: .; J: TRBJ1-4; D: .; V: TRBV27
CDR3: CASSFQGAGTEAFF; DNA: TGTGCCAGCAGTTTCCAGGGGGCGGGCACTGAAGCTTTCTTT; size: .; J: TRBJ1-1; D: TRBD1; V: TRBV6-2/TRBV6-3
CDR3: CASSFETGTTEAFF; DNA: TGTGCCAGCAGTTTTGAGACAGGGACGACTGAAGCTTTCTTT; size: few; J: TRBJ1-1; D: TRBD1; V: TRBV28
CDR3: CASSLRSSSYNEQFF; DNA: TGTGCCAGCAGCTTACGGAGTAGCTCCTACAATGAGCAGTTCTTC; size: .; J: TRBJ2-1; D: .; V: TRBV7-9
CDR3: CASSAVAGGGEQYF; DNA: TGTGCCAGCAGCGCTGTAGCGGGAGGGGGCGAGCAGTACTTC; size: .; J: TRBJ2-7; D: TRBD2; V: TRBV9
CDR3: CASSLGSGTEAFF; DNA: TGTGCCAGCAGCTTAGGGTCGGGGACTGAAGCTTTCTTT; size: once; J: TRBJ1-1; D: .; V: TRBV7-9
CDR3: CASSQGGQGGLEQYF; DNA: TGTGCCAGCAGCCAAGGAGGACAGGGGGGACTTGAGCAGTACTTC; size: .; J: TRBJ2-7; D: TRBD1; V: TRBV4-2
CDR3: CASSLLPLTGGTEAFF; DNA: TGTGCCAGCAGCTTATTACCCCTTACAGGGGGGACTGAAGCTTTCTTT; size: .; J: TRBJ1-1; D: TRBD1; V: TRBV7-8
CDR3: CASSLSGNSPLHF; DNA: TGTGCCAGCAGTTTATCGGGTAATTCACCCCTCCACTTT; size: .; J: TRBJ1-6; D: .; V: TRBV28
CDR3: CASSSDSVLISEAFF; DNA: TGCGCCAGCAGCTCGGACTCAGTCTTAATCTCTGAAGCTTTCTTT; size: .; J: TRBJ1-1; D: .; V: TRBV5-1
CDR3: CAWSKDRGGNANSPLHF; DNA: TGTGCCTGGAGCAAAGACAGGGGAGGTAACGCCAATTCACCCCTCCACTTT; size: .; J: TRBJ1-6; D: TRBD1; V: TRBV30
CDR3: CASSFGAEQPNPYGYTF; DNA: TGTGCCAGCAGCTTTGGGGCGGAGCAACCCAATCCCTATGGCTACACCTTC; size: .; J: TRBJ1-2; D: .; V: TRBV7-8
CDR3: CARTPPETGDQPQHF; DNA: TGTGCCAGGACACCCCCCGAGACAGGGGATCAGCCCCAGCATTTT; size: .; J: TRBJ1-5; D: TRBD1; V: TRBV27
CDR3: CASSLPGQGIEAFF; DNA: TGTGCCAGCAGTTTACCGGGACAGGGGATTGAAGCTTTCTTT; size: .; J: TRBJ1-1; D: TRBD1; V: TRBV28
CDR3: CASSMTPYYGYTF; DNA: TGTGCCAGTAGTATGACACCTTACTATGGCTACACCTTC; size: .; J: TRBJ1-2; D: .; V: TRBV19
CDR3: CASSSYRGRYEQYF; DNA: TGTGCCAGCAGTTCTTACAGGGGACGCTACGAGCAGTACTTC; size: .; J: TRBJ2-7; D: TRBD1; V: TRBV28
CDR3: CASSIGSLTKETQYF; DNA: TGTGCCAGTAGTATAGGGTCCCTCACTAAAGAGACCCAGTACTTC; size: .; J: TRBJ2-5; D: .; V: TRBV19